The rows below give T cell receptor beta chains drawn from one sample of a study of CD4 and CD8 cells across lung adenocarcinoma regions. TCRdb independently ran MiXCR on the PCR reads; one entry per CDR3 protein. This table has about 27,000 distinct CDR3 sequences, 53% appearing once. The sample taken for sequencing was CD8+ T cells from the center of a lung tumor. The receptors come from a male donor with lung adenocarcinoma. The CD4 and CD8 labels of this study may be unreliable. Both conserved end residues are part of each CDR3. The D gene is left open where the match is weak. A clone size is listed for some rows: how often the clone was seen (once, few, many), or a class if it is expanded.

d_gene	v_gene	abundance	j_gene	CDR3aa	CDR3nt
.	TRBV6-1	.	TRBJ2-3	CASSEAGLWVENMQYF	TGTGCCAGCAGTGAAGCGGGGCTGTGGGTTGAAAACATGCAGTATTTT
.	TRBV4-1	many	TRBJ2-1	CASSQVQDLSNEQFF	TGCGCCAGCAGCCAAGTCCAGGACTTAAGCAATGAGCAGTTCTTC
.	TRBV11-2	many	TRBJ2-5	CASSLGGGETQYF	TGTGCCAGCAGCTTGGGGGGTGGAGAGACCCAGTACTTC
.	TRBV27	.	TRBJ2-5	CAGSARGDPDTQYF	TGTGCGGGGAGTGCCCGCGGGGACCCAGATACCCAGTACTTC
TRBD1	TRBV3-1	few	TRBJ1-1	CASSPLGQATEAFF	TGTGCCAGCAGCCCCCTTGGACAGGCCACTGAAGCTTTCTTT
.	TRBV6-1	.	TRBJ1-2	CASSVLRHLVYGYTF	TGTGCCAGCAGTGTTTTGAGACACCTCGTTTATGGCTACACCTTC
TRBD1	TRBV10-3	.	TRBJ2-3	CVGMGTVSTDTQYF	TGTGTGGGCATGGGGACAGTAAGCACAGATACGCAGTATTTT
.	TRBV6-1	.	TRBJ2-5	CASSEYRVGETQYF	TGTGCCAGCAGTGAATACAGGGTCGGGGAGACCCAGTACTTC
.	TRBV4-1	.	TRBJ2-5	CGRGQGGRDGETQYF	TGCGGCAGGGGCCAAGGCGGCCGTGACGGAGAGACGCAGTACTTC
TRBD2	TRBV6-1	.	TRBJ2-2	CASSPSGNTGELFF	TGTGCCAGCAGTCCTAGCGGAAACACCGGGGAGCTGTTTTTT
.	TRBV6-5	many	TRBJ2-5	CASISAGKETQYF	TGTGCCAGCATTTCGGCAGGGAAAGAGACCCAGTACTTC
TRBD1	TRBV4-3	once	TRBJ2-7	CASRQQGAKNTQYF	TGCGCCAGCAGGCAACAGGGGGCCAAAAATACGCAGTACTTC
TRBD1	TRBV6-1	.	TRBJ2-3	CARSEGGGRPETQYF	TGTGCCAGGAGTGAAGGGGGCGGCCGCCCAGAGACGCAGTATTTC
.	TRBV12-3/TRBV12-4	many	TRBJ1-1	CASSTYTNTEAFF	TGTGCCAGCAGTACGTACACGAACACTGAAGCTTTCTTT
.	TRBV27	.	TRBJ2-1	CASSLIDSHEQFF	TGTGCCAGCAGTTTAATCGACAGCCATGAGCAGTTCTTC
.	TRBV6-1	.	TRBJ2-4	CASSDAGPGAKDIQYF	TGTGCCAGCAGTGACGCGGGGCCGGGGGCCAAAGACATTCAGTACTTC
.	TRBV6-1	.	TRBJ2-4	CASIDSLLAKNIQYF	TGTGCCAGCATAGACAGCCTTTTAGCCAAAAACATTCAGTACTTC
TRBD1	TRBV10-1	.	TRBJ2-4	CGSRGLRAKNMQYF	TGCGGCAGCAGGGGGCTGCGTGCCAAAAACATGCAGTACTTC
.	TRBV23-1	.	TRBJ1-5	CASRLEAWTMASIQPQHF	TGCGCCAGCAGATTAGAGGCCTGGACGATGGCGTCCATTCAGCCCCAGCATTTT
TRBD2	TRBV20-1	.	TRBJ2-5	CSAPSAAGDPETQYF	TGCAGTGCTCCATCCGCCGCGGGAGATCCCGAGACCCAGTACTTC
TRBD1	TRBV12-3/TRBV12-4	medium-sized	TRBJ2-4	CASSHPGQTTKNIQYF	TGTGCCAGCAGCCACCCGGGACAGACAACCAAAAACATTCAGTACTTC
.	TRBV10-1	.	TRBJ2-1	CASSESVEQFF	TGCGCCAGCAGTGAGTCGGTTGAGCAGTTCTTC
.	TRBV10-2	.	TRBJ2-4	CARSVGRDQKIQYF	TGCGCCAGGAGCGTGGGGCGTGACCAAAAGATTCAGTACTTC
.	TRBV6-5	medium-sized	TRBJ2-5	CASSYSNIGWEETQYF	TGTGCCAGCAGTTACTCGAATATCGGTTGGGAAGAGACCCAGTACTTC
.	TRBV4-1	.	TRBJ1-2	CASSQTLDDGYTF	TGCGCCAGCAGCCAAACGCTGGACGATGGCTACACCTTC
.	TRBV10-3	once	TRBJ2-5	CAGANGGRDPDTQYF	TGTGCCGGGGCCAACGGGGGCCGTGACCCAGATACCCAGTACTTT
TRBD1	TRBV20-1	many	TRBJ2-5	CSAPGQGRETQYF	TGCAGTGCTCCCGGACAGGGAAGAGAGACCCAGTACTTC
TRBD2	TRBV3-1	few	TRBJ2-1	CASSSRIAGGSYNEQFF	TGTGCCAGCAGCTCCCGGATAGCGGGAGGGTCCTACAATGAGCAGTTCTTC
TRBD2	TRBV6-1	many	TRBJ2-1	CASSPTSAEQFF	TGTGCCAGCAGTCCCACTAGCGCGGAGCAGTTCTTC
TRBD2	TRBV5-1	.	TRBJ2-1	CASSLLLAGYNEQFF	TGCGCCAGCAGCTTGTTACTAGCGGGTTACAATGAGCAGTTCTTC
TRBD2	TRBV4-1	many	TRBJ2-5	CASSQDGTIRETQYF	TGCGCCAGCAGCCAAGACGGGACTATACGGGAGACCCAGTACTTC
TRBD2	TRBV12-3/TRBV12-4	many	TRBJ2-3	CASSFLAGGPSSTQYF	TGTGCCAGCAGTTTTCTAGCGGGAGGGCCCTCCAGTACGCAGTATTTT
.	TRBV7-2	many	TRBJ2-3	CASSFNTDELRDPSTDTQYF	TGTGCCAGCAGCTTTAATACAGATGAGTTGAGGGACCCTAGCACAGATACGCAGTATTTT
.	TRBV6-2/TRBV6-3	many	TRBJ2-1	CASSFQGGGEQFF	TGTGCCAGCAGTTTTCAGGGAGGGGGCGAGCAGTTCTTC
.	TRBV14	.	TRBJ2-4	CARGLRSKNTQYF	TGTGCCAGGGGGCTGCGATCCAAAAATACGCAGTATTTC